This passage covers 5 T cell receptor beta chains from one sample sequenced in a study of monozygotic twins with inflammatory bowel disease. TCRdb reprocessed the 5' RACE reads, keeping one entry per CDR3 protein, no DNA. The listing contains about 300,000 distinct CDR3 sequences. The material sequenced was blood. These receptors all stem from a human donor with ulcerative colitis or Crohn's disease, or a healthy co-twin of an affected twin (not recorded which).

CDR3 amino acids: CASSPAFSSDDEQYF. The rearrangement uses TRBV7-2 and TRBJ2-7; TCRdb indicates TRBD2, and absent DNA this call remains unverified. This CDR3 is built from 15 residues. Germline V gene sequence: CDR1 SGHTA, CDR2 FQGNSA.

This chain uses TRBV7-3 with TRBJ1-6; the TCRdb D gene call, TRBD1, has no DNA to confirm it. Germline CDR1 and CDR2: SGHTA and FQGTGA. The CDR3 length is 15 residues. The CDR3 reads CASSMGQGALSPLHF.

V gene TRBV4-3 combines with J gene TRBJ1-6. CDR1 is LGHNA and CDR2 is YSLEER in the germline V gene. The CDR3 has 17 amino acids. The CDR3 is CASSQEPELRTSSPLHF.

This rearrangement joins TRBV7-9 to TRBJ2-7; the TRBD1 assignment by TCRdb is unverifiable without DNA. CDR1 and CDR2 from the germline V gene are SEHNR and FQNEAQ (reference sequence). There are 12 residues in the CDR3. CDR3 in amino acids: CATGQLSYEQYF.

The chain joins TRBV5-1 to TRBJ1-1; TCRdb outputs TRBD1, but without DNA this stays unchecked. CDR1 and CDR2 from the germline V gene are SGHRS and YFSETQ. The CDR3 totals 14 residues. CDR3 protein: CASTLGGGNTEAFF.